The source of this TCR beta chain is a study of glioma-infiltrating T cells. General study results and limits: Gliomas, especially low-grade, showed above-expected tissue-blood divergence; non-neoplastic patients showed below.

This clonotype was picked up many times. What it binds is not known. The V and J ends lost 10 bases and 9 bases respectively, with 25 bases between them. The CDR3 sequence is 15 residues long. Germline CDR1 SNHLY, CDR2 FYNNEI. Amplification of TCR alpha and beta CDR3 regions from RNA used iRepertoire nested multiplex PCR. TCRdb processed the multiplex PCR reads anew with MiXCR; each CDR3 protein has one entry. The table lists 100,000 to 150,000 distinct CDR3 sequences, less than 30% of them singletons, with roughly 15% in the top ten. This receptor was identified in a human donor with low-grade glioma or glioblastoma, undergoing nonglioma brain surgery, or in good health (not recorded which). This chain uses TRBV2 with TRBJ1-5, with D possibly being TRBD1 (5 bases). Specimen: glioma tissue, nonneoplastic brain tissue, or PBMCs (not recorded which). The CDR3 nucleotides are TGTGCCATCCCGGACCGGGACGACCCACTGGGGCCCCAGCATTTT. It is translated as CAIPDRDDPLGPQHF.